These 21 T cell receptor beta chains were sequenced from one sample in a study of blood T cell repertoires in COVID-19. Generated by immunoSEQ multiplex PCR, the TCRdb table keeps only in-frame clones and is missing some. Of about 78,000 clones listed, roughly 86% were seen once; the top ten hold 4.5% to 6%. Specimen: peripheral blood. The source is a man aged 45-65 years with active or convalescent COVID-19.

This clone was counted once. The rearrangement uses TRBV7-8 and TRBJ2-7; 7 nucleotides line up with TRBD1. With 5 bases clipped from V and 0 bases from J, the junction kept 10 bases outside the gene matches. The CDR3 contains 16 residues. Looked up from germline, CDR1 is SGHVS and CDR2 is FQNEAQ. The CDR3 is CASSPRIRGNSYEQYF. In DNA, the CDR3 is TGTGCCAGCAGCCCACGAATCAGGGGGAACTCCTACGAGCAGTACTTC.

The CDR3: CASSWGGTGNYEQYV. The CDR3 DNA follows: TGCGCCAGCAGCTGGGGCGGGACAGGGAATTACGAGCAGTACGTC. The rearrangement uses TRBV5-1 and TRBJ2-7; TRBD1 matches at 9 bases. CDR1 and CDR2 (germline): SGHRS, YFSETQ. The CDR3 length is 15 residues. The V and J ends lost 3 bases and 4 bases, in that order; junction bases with no gene match: 8.

This chain connects TRBV6-5 to TRBJ2-2; maybe TRBD2 (6 bases). There are 15 residues in the CDR3. With 2 bases removed from V and 5 bases from J, the gap between germline ends came to 12 bases. In germline, CDR1 is MNHEY, CDR2 SVGAGI. DNA for the CDR3: TGTGCCAGCAGTTACGTACCGGGGGAAACCGGGGAGCTGTTTTTT. The encoded protein is CASSYVPGETGELFF.

The table lists this clone with a few counts. The CDR3 here is CASSSASGTGGRYEQYF. CDR3 nucleotide sequence: TGTGCCAGCAGCTCCGCCTCCGGGACAGGGGGCCGCTACGAGCAGTACTTC. This chain uses TRBV7-2 with TRBJ2-7; 12 bases line up with TRBD1. The CDR3 length is 17 residues. Germline CDR1 SGHTA, CDR2 FQGNSA. The J segment lost 3 bases and the V segment lost 4 bases, leaving 10 bases of the junction unmatched.

This chain joins TRBV20-1 and TRBJ2-1, with 9 bases aligning to TRBD1. In germline, CDR1 is DFQATT, CDR2 SNEGSKA (reference sequence). This CDR3 is built from 16 residues. V lost 3 bases, J lost 1 base, and 7 bases stayed unmatched. The CDR3 DNA sequence: TGCAGTGCTAGTGACAGGGGGATGGTGTCCTACAATGAGCAGTTCTTC. This translates into CSASDRGMVSYNEQFF.

The chain employs TRBV20-1 and TRBJ1-3; D is perhaps TRBD1 (6 bases). The V end lost 3 bases, the J end lost 2 bases, and 14 bases lay between the germline ends. Germline CDR1 is DFQATT and CDR2 is SNEGSKA (reference sequence). This CDR3 region has 15 residues. The CDR3 DNA is TGCAGTGCTAGTGGTGGACAGTTAACTGGAAACACCATATATTTT. This translates into CSASGGQLTGNTIYF.

The chain links TRBV9 to TRBJ2-1; perhaps TRBD1 as D (6 bases). The CDR3 sequence is 15 residues long. The germline V gene has CDR1 SGDLS and CDR2 YYNGEE. Trimming pared 0 bases from V and 3 bases from J, leaving 10 bases between. Here the CDR3 reads CASSVGGGFYNEQFF. The DNA for the CDR3 is TGTGCCAGCAGCGTAGGAGGGGGTTTCTACAATGAGCAGTTCTTC. Combining the CDR3 with reference TRBV9 and TRBJ2-1 gives the whole variable domain DSGVTQTPKHLITATGQRVTLRCSPRSGDLSVYWYQQSLDQGLQFLIQYYNGEERAKGNILERFSAQQFPDLHSELNLSSLELGDSALYFCASSVGGGFYNEQFFGPGTRLTVL.

This chain links TRBV11-1 with TRBJ1-6, with a possible D match to TRBD1 (5 bases). There are 13 residues in the CDR3. The V and J ends lost 2 bases and 9 bases respectively, with 8 bases between them. Germline V CDR1 and CDR2: SGHAT, FQDESV (reference sequence). CDR3 sequence reads: CASSLKGSSPLHF. CDR3 DNA sequence: TGTGCCAGCAGCTTAAAGGGGTCTTCACCCCTCCACTTT.

The chain couples TRBV3-1 (or the pseudogene TRBV3-2) to TRBJ1-4; the D is unclear. The CDR3 loop spans 14 amino acids. V was shortened by 1 base and J by 8 bases, with 11 bases between the two germline ends. The germline CDR1 and CDR2 sequences are LGHDT and YNNKEL (reference sequence). This chain's CDR3 is CASSQGGWVEKLFF. The CDR3 DNA follows: TGTGCCAGCAGCCAAGGAGGGTGGGTCGAAAAACTGTTTTTT.

The chain links TRBV5-8 to TRBJ1-2; 8 bases agree with TRBD1. The CDR3 extends over 15 amino acids. The V gene's germline CDR1 is SGHTS and CDR2 YDEGEE. Trimming took 4 bases from V and 4 from J; bases not matched to a gene: 9. The CDR3 loop reads CASSPMTGEGYGYTF. The DNA for the CDR3 is TGTGCCAGCAGCCCGATGACAGGGGAAGGCTATGGCTACACCTTC.

The genes are TRBV5-4 and TRBJ2-7; 9 bases match TRBD1. Per the germline V gene, CDR1 is SGHNT and CDR2 is YYREEE (reference sequence). J lost 6 bases, V lost 4 bases, and 11 bases had no gene match. There are 15 residues in the CDR3. The DNA of the CDR3 is TGTGCCAGCAGCCCCGGCGGGACAGGGTTACCCGAGCAGTACTTC. Encoded protein: CASSPGGTGLPEQYF.

The J gene is TRBJ1-4, the V gene TRBV28, with TRBD1 identical over 9 bases. The CDR3 runs to 17 residues. Germline V gene lookup returns CDR1 MDHEN and CDR2 SYDVKM. Trimming at V came to 4 bases and at J to 0 bases, leaving 6 bases not matched to a gene. CDR3: CASSWGTGRPTNEKLFF. In DNA, the CDR3 is TGTGCCAGCAGTTGGGGGACAGGGCGTCCAACTAATGAAAAACTGTTTTTT.

The chain recombines TRBV3-1 (or the pseudogene TRBV3-2) with TRBJ2-7, with unresolved D. Trimming shortened V by 1 base and J by 1 base, and 2 bases separated the two germline ends. Germline V gene lookup returns CDR1 LGHDT and CDR2 YNNKEL (reference sequence). The CDR3 length is 12 residues. The CDR3 here is CASSQASYEQYF. In DNA, the CDR3 is TGTGCCAGCAGCCAAGCATCCTACGAGCAGTACTTC.

The chain uses TRBV28 and TRBJ1-3; D remains unclear. Germline-derived CDR1 and CDR2 are MDHEN and SYDVKM. Trimming took off 6 bases at V and 0 bases at J, with 9 bases between the two ends. There are 14 residues in the CDR3. CDR3 region: CASRLLSSGNTIYF. The CDR3 DNA follows: TGTGCCAGCAGACTTCTTAGCTCTGGAAACACCATATATTTT.

This clone came up once. The chain is built from TRBV18 and TRBJ2-2, with TRBD1 matching 7 bases. CDR3 length: 15 residues. J gave up 4 bases and V 0 bases, and 2 bases lay outside the gene matches. In germline, CDR1 is KGHSH, CDR2 LQKENI. CDR3 in amino acids: CASSPPGGVTGELFF. In nucleotides, the CDR3 is TGTGCCAGCTCACCACCAGGGGGCGTCACCGGGGAGCTGTTTTTT.

The V call is TRBV10-3, the J call TRBJ1-3; a weak D match, TRBD1 (5 bases). The CDR3 loop spans 15 amino acids. The germline V gene encodes CDR1 ENHRY and CDR2 SYGVKD. Trimming took 2 bases from V and 2 from J, leaving 10 bases between them. CDR3 nucleotides: TGTGCCATCAGTGAGACGGGGGGAACTGGAAACACCATATATTTT. This gives the protein CAISETGGTGNTIYF.

The chain links TRBV10-3 to TRBJ2-5; 10 nucleotides align to TRBD2. CDR1 is ENHRY and CDR2 is SYGVKD in the germline V gene. V lost 7 bases to trimming and J lost 3 bases; unmatched junction nucleotides: 5. The CDR3 runs to 14 residues. CDR3 protein: CAIKGTSGKETQYF. Written as DNA, the CDR3 is TGTGCCATCAAAGGTACTAGCGGGAAAGAGACCCAGTACTTC.

The chain couples TRBV19 to TRBJ2-4; D remains unclear. The CDR3 has 12 residues. Trimming took off 8 bases at V and 5 bases at J, with 10 bases between the two ends. Germline V CDR1 and CDR2: LNHDA, SQIVND (reference sequence). This CDR3 is CASAFEQNIQYF. The DNA for the CDR3 is TGTGCCAGTGCCTTCGAGCAAAACATTCAGTACTTC.

This chain joins TRBV6-2 or TRBV6-3 and TRBJ1-1; possibly TRBD1 for D (6 bases). The length of the CDR3 is 13 residues. V was cut by 4 bases and J by 5 bases, with 11 bases left in between. The germline V gene has CDR1 MNHEY and CDR2 SVGEGT. The CDR3 is CASSSTGRTEAFF. The CDR3 nucleotides read TGTGCCAGCAGTTCCACAGGGCGAACTGAAGCTTTCTTT.

This clone was counted only a few times. V usage is TRBV7-2 and J usage is TRBJ1-6; 7 bases are a match to TRBD1. Trimming cost V 5 bases and J 10 bases; bases outside gene matches: 11. This CDR3 contains 15 residues. Per the germline V gene, CDR1 is SGHTA and CDR2 is FQGNSA. CDR3 sequence: CASSTRQGGGSPLHF. The CDR3 DNA reads as TGTGCCAGCAGCACGCGACAGGGCGGGGGGTCACCCCTCCACTTT.

The rearrangement joins TRBV7-2 to TRBJ1-2; a possible D gene is TRBD1 (6 bases). The V gene lost 4 bases and the J gene lost 4 bases, with 16 bases spanning the gap. The CDR3 runs 15 residues. CDR1 is SGHTA and CDR2 is FQGNSA in the germline V gene. The CDR3 DNA reads TGTGCCAGCAGCTCCGAGGGGGGGAGAAGCTATGGCTACACCTTC. The encoded protein is CASSSEGGRSYGYTF.